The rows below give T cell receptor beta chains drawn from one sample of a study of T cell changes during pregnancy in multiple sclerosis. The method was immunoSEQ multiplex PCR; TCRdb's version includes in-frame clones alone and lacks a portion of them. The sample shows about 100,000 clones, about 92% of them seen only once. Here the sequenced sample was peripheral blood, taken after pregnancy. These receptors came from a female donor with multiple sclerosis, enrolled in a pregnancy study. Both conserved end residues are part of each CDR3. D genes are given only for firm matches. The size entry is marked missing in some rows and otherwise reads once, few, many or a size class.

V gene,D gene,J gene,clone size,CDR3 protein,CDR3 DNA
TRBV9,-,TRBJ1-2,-,CASRTENYGYTF,TGTGCCAGCAGAACAGAGAACTATGGCTACACCTTC
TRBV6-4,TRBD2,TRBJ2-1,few,CASSATGTSGDNEQFF,TGTGCCAGCAGTGCTACTGGGACTAGCGGGGACAATGAGCAGTTCTTC
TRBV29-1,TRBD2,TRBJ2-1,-,CSVTGLVGRNEQFF,TGCAGCGTTACGGGACTAGTCGGGCGCAATGAGCAGTTCTTC
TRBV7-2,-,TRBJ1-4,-,CASSLERADEKLFF,TGTGCCAGCAGCCTAGAGCGGGCTGACGAAAAACTGTTTTTT
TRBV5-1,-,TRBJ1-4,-,CASSITTGGFEKLFF,TGCGCCAGCAGCATCACGACGGGAGGGTTTGAAAAACTGTTTTTT
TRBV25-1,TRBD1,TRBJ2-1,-,CASTPTGPLGEQFF,TGTGCCAGCACTCCGACAGGGCCCCTGGGTGAGCAGTTCTTC
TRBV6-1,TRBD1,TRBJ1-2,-,CASSDFWDRVWGYTF,TGTGCCAGCAGTGATTTTTGGGACAGGGTGTGGGGCTACACCTTC
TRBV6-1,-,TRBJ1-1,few,CASSGERTGRPEAFF,TGTGCCAGCAGCGGGGAGAGAACAGGGCGGCCTGAAGCTTTCTTT
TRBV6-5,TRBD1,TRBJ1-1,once,CASSYFIGQGNTEAFF,TGTGCCAGCAGTTACTTCATCGGACAGGGGAACACTGAAGCTTTCTTT
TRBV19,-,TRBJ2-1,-,CASSVQGGYNEQFF,TGTGCCAGTAGTGTACAGGGAGGGTACAATGAGCAGTTCTTC
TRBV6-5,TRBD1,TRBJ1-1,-,CASSYGDRVNTEAFF,TGTGCCAGCAGTTACGGGGACAGGGTGAACACTGAAGCTTTCTTT
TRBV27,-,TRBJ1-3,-,CASRRAGTSGNTIYF,TGTGCCAGCAGGCGGGCAGGGACTTCTGGAAACACCATATATTTT
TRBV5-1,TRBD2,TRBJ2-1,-,CASSLLAEYNEQFF,TGCGCCAGCAGCTTACTAGCGGAATACAATGAGCAGTTCTTC
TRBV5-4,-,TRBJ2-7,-,CASSSTTRSSYEQYF,TGTGCCAGCAGCTCCACCACACGGAGCTCCTACGAGCAGTACTTC
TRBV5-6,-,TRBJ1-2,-,CASRKTGPDSNYGYTF,TGTGCCAGCAGAAAGACCGGACCGGACAGCAACTATGGCTACACCTTC
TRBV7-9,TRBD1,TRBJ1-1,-,CASSLGDRGGSTEAFF,TGTGCCAGCAGCTTAGGGGACAGGGGAGGAAGCACTGAAGCTTTCTTT
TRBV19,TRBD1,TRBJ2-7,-,CASEDRVTYEQYF,TGTGCCAGTGAGGACAGGGTCACCTACGAGCAGTACTTC
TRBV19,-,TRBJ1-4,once,CASSTAERGNEKLFF,TGTGCCAGTAGTACGGCAGAGAGGGGGAATGAAAAACTGTTTTTT
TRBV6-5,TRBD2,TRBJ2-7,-,CASRTSGSYEQYF,TGTGCCAGCAGGACTAGCGGGAGCTACGAGCAGTACTTC
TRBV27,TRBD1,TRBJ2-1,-,CASSPGTGRDEQFF,TGTGCCAGCAGCCCCGGGACAGGGCGCGATGAGCAGTTCTTC
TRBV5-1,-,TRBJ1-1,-,CASSNQGNTEAFF,TGCGCCAGCAGCAATCAGGGGAACACTGAAGCTTTCTTT
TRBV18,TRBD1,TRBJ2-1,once,CASSPQQGPYNEQFF,TGTGCCAGCTCACCACAACAGGGGCCATACAATGAGCAGTTCTTC
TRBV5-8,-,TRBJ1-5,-,CASSLAYQPQHF,TGTGCCAGCAGCTTGGCCTATCAGCCCCAGCATTTT
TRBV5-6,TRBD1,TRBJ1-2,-,CASSSRTGADFNYGYTF,TGTGCCAGCAGCTCGCGGACAGGGGCCGATTTTAACTATGGCTACACCTTC
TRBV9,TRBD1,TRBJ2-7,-,CASSVGGRGTYEQYF,TGTGCCAGCAGCGTAGGTGGCAGGGGGACCTACGAGCAGTACTTC
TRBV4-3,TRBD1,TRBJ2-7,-,CASSQDRVSGGFQYF,TGCGCCAGCAGCCAAGATAGAGTTTCAGGGGGTTTTCAGTACTTC
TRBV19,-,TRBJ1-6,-,CASSRQTTWTSPLHF,TGTGCCAGTAGTAGACAGACAACTTGGACTTCACCCCTCCACTTT
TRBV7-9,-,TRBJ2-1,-,CASSPIQRDNEQFF,TGTGCCAGCAGCCCAATCCAGCGGGACAATGAGCAGTTCTTC
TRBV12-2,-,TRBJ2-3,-,CASRRLSGEAGPSTDTQYF,TGTGCAAGTCGCCGATTAAGCGGGGAGGCGGGCCCTAGCACAGATACGCAGTATTTT
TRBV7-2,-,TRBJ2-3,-,CASSLIGGTTDTQYF,TGTGCCAGCAGCTTAATAGGCGGGACCACAGATACGCAGTATTTT
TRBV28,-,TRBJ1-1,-,CASSSYQAFF,TGTGCCAGCAGTTCATACCAGGCTTTCTTT
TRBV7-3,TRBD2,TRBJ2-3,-,CASSSGTSGRGTQYF,TGTGCCAGCAGCTCAGGGACTAGCGGTAGGGGTACGCAGTATTTT
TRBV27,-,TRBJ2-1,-,CASSPTPPLVYEQFF,TGTGCCAGCAGCCCTACCCCTCCACTAGTATATGAGCAGTTCTTC
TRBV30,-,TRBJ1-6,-,CAGETGLLNSPLHF,TGTGCCGGCGAAACCGGGTTACTTAATTCACCCCTCCACTTT
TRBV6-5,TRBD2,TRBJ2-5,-,CASSSGTKIKETQYF,TGTGCCAGCAGTTCGGGGACTAAAATTAAAGAGACCCAGTACTTC
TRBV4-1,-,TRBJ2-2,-,CASSPGKRSNTGELFF,TGCGCCAGCAGCCCAGGCAAGCGGTCGAACACCGGGGAGCTGTTTTTT
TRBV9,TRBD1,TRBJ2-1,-,CASSGGQAYEQFF,TGTGCCAGCAGCGGAGGACAGGCCTATGAGCAGTTCTTC
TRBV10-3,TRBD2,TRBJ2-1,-,CAISGYGTSGDNEQFF,TGTGCCATCAGTGGCTACGGGACTAGCGGTGACAATGAGCAGTTCTTC
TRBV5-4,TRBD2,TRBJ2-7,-,CASSVGLDYEQYF,TGTGCCAGCAGCGTGGGACTAGACTACGAGCAGTACTTC
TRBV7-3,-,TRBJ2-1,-,CASSSLTTGEEFF,TGTGCCAGCAGCTCCCTGACTACCGGGGAGGAGTTCTTC
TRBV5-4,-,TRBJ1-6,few,CASSLSGSPLHF,TGTGCCAGCAGCTTGTCGGGGTCACCCCTCCACTTT
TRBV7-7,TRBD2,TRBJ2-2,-,CATSGRNTGELFF,TGTGCGACGAGCGGGAGGAACACCGGGGAGCTGTTTTTT
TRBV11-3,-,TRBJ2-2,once,CASSFGGVGELFF,TGTGCCAGCAGCTTTGGAGGGGTTGGGGAGCTGTTTTTT
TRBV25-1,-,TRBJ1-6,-,CASRAGGSPLHF,TGTGCCAGCAGGGCTGGAGGATCACCCCTCCACTTT
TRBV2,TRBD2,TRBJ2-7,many,CAGGTSGHYEQYF,TGTGCCGGCGGGACTAGCGGGCACTACGAGCAGTACTTC
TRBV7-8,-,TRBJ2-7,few,CASSPRGEQYF,TGTGCCAGCAGCCCCAGGGGCGAGCAGTACTTC
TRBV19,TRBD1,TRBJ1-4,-,CASSTLLDRGNEKLFF,TGTGCCAGTAGTACCTTACTCGACAGGGGGAATGAAAAACTGTTTTTT
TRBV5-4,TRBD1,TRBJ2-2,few,CASRWDRGPAGELFF,TGTGCCAGCAGATGGGACAGGGGGCCGGCCGGGGAGCTGTTTTTT
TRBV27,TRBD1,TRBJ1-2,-,CASRLHDRTGGGGYTF,TGTGCCAGCAGGCTGCACGACCGGACAGGGGGCGGAGGCTACACCTTC
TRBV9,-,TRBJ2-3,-,CASSRGSLGTDTQYF,TGTGCCAGCAGCCGCGGTAGCCTTGGCACAGATACGCAGTATTTT
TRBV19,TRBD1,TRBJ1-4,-,CASSVGTATNEKLFF,TGTGCCAGTAGTGTGGGGACAGCAACTAATGAAAAACTGTTTTTT
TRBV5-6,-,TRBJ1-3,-,CASSLSFSGNTIYF,TGTGCCAGCAGCTTGAGCTTCTCTGGAAACACCATATATTTT
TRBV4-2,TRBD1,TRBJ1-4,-,CASSQDRTGDRGKLFF,TGTGCCAGCAGCCAAGACCGGACAGGGGACCGCGGAAAACTGTTTTTT
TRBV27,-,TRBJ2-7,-,CASSPQGQSSYEQYF,TGTGCCAGCAGCCCACAGGGTCAGAGCTCCTACGAGCAGTACTTC
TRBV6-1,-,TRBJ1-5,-,CASSERGSFQPQHF,TGTGCCAGCAGTGAGCGGGGTTCCTTTCAGCCCCAGCATTTT
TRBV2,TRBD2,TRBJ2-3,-,CASGGRTSGTDTQYF,TGTGCCAGCGGGGGAAGGACTAGCGGCACAGATACGCAGTATTTT
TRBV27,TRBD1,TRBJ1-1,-,CASSLTGAGWTEAFF,TGTGCCAGCAGTTTAACAGGGGCAGGATGGACTGAAGCTTTCTTT
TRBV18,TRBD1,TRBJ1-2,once,CASSPGQGFYGYTF,TGTGCCAGCTCACCGGGACAGGGCTTCTATGGCTACACCTTC